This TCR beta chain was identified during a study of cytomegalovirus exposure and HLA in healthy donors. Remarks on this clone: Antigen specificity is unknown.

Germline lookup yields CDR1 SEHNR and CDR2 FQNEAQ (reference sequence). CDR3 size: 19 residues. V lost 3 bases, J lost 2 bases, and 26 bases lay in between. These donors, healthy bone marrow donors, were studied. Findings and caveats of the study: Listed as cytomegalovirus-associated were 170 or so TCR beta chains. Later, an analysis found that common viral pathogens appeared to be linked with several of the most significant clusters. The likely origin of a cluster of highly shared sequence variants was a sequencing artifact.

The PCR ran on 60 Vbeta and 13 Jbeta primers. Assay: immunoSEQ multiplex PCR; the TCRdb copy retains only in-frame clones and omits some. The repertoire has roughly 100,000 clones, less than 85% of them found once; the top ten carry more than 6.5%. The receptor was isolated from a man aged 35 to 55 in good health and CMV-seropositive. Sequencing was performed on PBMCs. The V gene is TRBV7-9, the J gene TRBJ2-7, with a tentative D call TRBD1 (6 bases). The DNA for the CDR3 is TGTGCCAGCAGCTTTCCTCAATATCCCGACAGGAACTCGCCCTACGAGCAGTACTTC. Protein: CASSFPQYPDRNSPYEQYF.